Following are 14 T cell receptor beta chains from one sample sequenced in a study of CD8+CD57+ T cells in acquired aplastic anemia. CDR3 and TCR beta VDJ profiling relied on a genomic DNA template. MiXCR, applied by TCRdb to the reads, yields one record per CDR3 protein. Of about 210,000 distinct CDR3 sequences in the sample, approximately 60% are singletons; the top ten hold 25% to 35%. Input material: sorted CD4+, CD8+, or CD8+CD57+ T cells (not recorded which) from PBMCs. Receptors were obtained from a human donor in good health.

V usage is TRBV6-5 and J usage is TRBJ2-1; 8 bases align to TRBD2. Germline lookup yields CDR1 MNHEY and CDR2 SVGAGI. The CDR3 has 15 amino acids. V lost 2 bases to trimming and J lost 8 bases; unmatched junction nucleotides: 8. The chain's CDR3 is CASSYGSGIIYEQFF. Here the CDR3 DNA reads TGTGCCAGCAGTTACGGTAGCGGGATCATCTATGAGCAGTTCTTC.

The V and J genes are TRBV10-3 and TRBJ2-1, with D tentatively TRBD2 (5 bases). CDR1 and CDR2 (germline): ENHRY, SYGVKD. The V end lost 4 bases, the J end lost 8 bases, and 12 bases lay between the germline ends. This CDR3 comprises 13 residues. CDR3: CAISGSSGYEQFF. In DNA, the CDR3 is TGTGCCATCAGTGGATCCAGCGGCTATGAGCAGTTCTTC.

J is TRBJ2-1 and V is TRBV7-9, with TRBD2 identical over 10 bases. Per the germline V gene, CDR1 is SEHNR and CDR2 is FQNEAQ (reference sequence). CDR3 length equals 15 residues. V lost 3 bases, J lost 9 bases, and 8 bases stayed unmatched. The CDR3 loop reads CASSFLAGDRGEQFF. The CDR3 bases are TGTGCCAGCAGCTTCCTAGCGGGGGACCGCGGTGAGCAGTTCTTC.

The J gene is TRBJ1-4, the V gene TRBV7-9; possible D gene TRBD1, 5 bases. Germline V lookup: CDR1 SEHNR, CDR2 FQNEAQ (reference sequence). This CDR3 region has 13 residues. V was cut by 5 bases and J by 6 bases, with 10 bases left in between. The CDR3 DNA follows: TGTGCCAGCAGCGCAGGGTGGGATGAAAAACTGTTTTTT. Translating it yields CASSAGWDEKLFF.

The V and J genes are TRBV7-9 and TRBJ2-6; no firm D call. CDR1 SEHNR and CDR2 FQNEAQ come from the germline V gene (reference sequence). The V and J ends lost 5 bases and 2 bases respectively, with 4 bases between them. The CDR3 length is 13 residues. DNA of the CDR3: TGTGCCAGCAGCCCGCCTGGGGCCAACGTCCTGACTTTC. This gives the protein CASSPPGANVLTF.

The chain couples TRBV2 to TRBJ2-7; D is possibly TRBD2 (5 bases). In germline, CDR1 is SNHLY, CDR2 FYNNEI. V gave up 8 bases and J gave up 1 base, with 18 bases separating them. The CDR3 consists of 15 residues. CDR3 sequence: CASFEGTGLSYEQYF. CDR3 in DNA: TGTGCCAGCTTTGAGGGCACGGGATTATCCTACGAGCAGTACTTC.

This clonotype was observed many times. The chain recombines TRBV7-8 with TRBJ2-1; 10 bases align to TRBD2. This CDR3 has 14 amino acids. Germline lookup yields CDR1 SGHVS and CDR2 FQNEAQ. Trimming at V came to 7 bases and at J to 3 bases, leaving 3 bases not matched to a gene. DNA of the CDR3: TGTGCCAGCACGGAGCGGGGGGGCTACAATGAGCAGTTCTTC. Translated, it gives CASTERGGYNEQFF.

The chain joins TRBV15 to TRBJ2-1; TRBD1 is a possible D gene (6 bases). This CDR3 spans 15 amino acids. CDR1 is LNHNV, CDR2 YYDKDF, per germline (reference sequence). The V and J ends lost 0 bases and 4 bases respectively, with 10 bases between them. The CDR3 loop is CATSRDRDTYNEQFF. Written as DNA, the CDR3 is TGTGCCACCAGCAGAGATAGGGACACTTACAATGAGCAGTTCTTC.

This clonotype was observed a few times. The genes are TRBV5-5 and TRBJ1-1; D is possibly TRBD1 (5 bases). CDR3 length: 14 amino acids. V was pared by 2 bases and J by 0 bases, with 8 bases between. The V gene's germline CDR1 is SGHKS and CDR2 YYEKEE (reference sequence). CDR3 sequence reads: CASSFGGMNTEAFF. The CDR3 region has the DNA TGTGCCAGCAGCTTTGGGGGGATGAACACTGAAGCTTTCTTT.

The gene calls are TRBV15 and TRBJ2-2, with 12 bases lining up with TRBD1. The CDR3 is 19 residues long. The V gene's germline CDR1 is LNHNV and CDR2 YYDKDF (reference sequence). The ends lost 0 bases at V and 5 bases at J; junction bases unmatched: 10. The CDR3 sequence is CATSRDISWDRGRTGELFF. The CDR3 nucleotides are TGTGCCACCAGCAGAGATATTAGTTGGGACAGGGGGCGGACCGGGGAGCTGTTTTTT.

V gene TRBV25-1 combines with J gene TRBJ2-5; 9 bases map to TRBD2. Germline V gives CDR1 MGHDK, CDR2 SYGVNS. The CDR3 is 14 amino acids. Unmatched junction bases numbered 2, after V lost 6 bases and J lost 0 bases. CDR3 sequence (DNA): TGTGCCAGCAGCAGACTAGCGGACCAAGAGACCCAGTACTTC. It translates to CASSRLADQETQYF.

The chain carries TRBV7-2 and TRBJ2-7; D may correspond to TRBD1 or TRBD2 (6 bases each). The CDR3 sequence is 14 residues long. CDR1 and CDR2 from the germline V gene are SGHTA and FQGNSA. Trimming pared 2 bases from V and 2 bases from J, leaving 10 bases between. The CDR3 region is CASSLIGGPYEQYF. The CDR3 region has the DNA TGTGCCAGCAGCTTAATCGGGGGCCCCTACGAGCAGTACTTC.

This clonotype was recorded many times. The chain links TRBV19 to TRBJ2-1, with D maybe TRBD2 (6 bases). The CDR3 is made up of 15 amino acids. Looked up from germline, CDR1 is LNHDA and CDR2 is SQIVND (reference sequence). Trimming shortened V by 0 bases and J by 5 bases, and 11 bases separated the two germline ends. CDR3 bases: TGTGCCAGTAGTATAGATTGGGGACTCAACAATGAGCAGTTCTTC. Translating it yields CASSIDWGLNNEQFF. Full variable domain (rest looked up from reference TRBV19 and TRBJ2-1): DGGITQSPKYLFRKEGQNVTLSCEQNLNHDAMYWYRQDPGQGLRLIYYSQIVNDFQKGDIAEGYSVSREKKESFPLTVTSAQKNPTAFYLCASSIDWGLNNEQFFGPGTRLTVL.

This clonotype was picked up one time. This likely comes from a read error, as the CDR3 has no conserved phenylalanine or tryptophan at its end. The chain uses TRBV27 and TRBJ1-3; no reliable D call. CDR1 is MNHEY, CDR2 SMNVEV, per germline (reference sequence). Between the trimmed V and J ends, which lost 0 bases and 4 bases, there was a span of 10 bases. The CDR3 sequence is 15 residues long. The CDR3 loop reads CASSLSPGSGNTIYS. CDR3 DNA sequence: TGTGCCAGCAGTTTATCGCCGGGTTCGGGAAACACCATATATTCT.